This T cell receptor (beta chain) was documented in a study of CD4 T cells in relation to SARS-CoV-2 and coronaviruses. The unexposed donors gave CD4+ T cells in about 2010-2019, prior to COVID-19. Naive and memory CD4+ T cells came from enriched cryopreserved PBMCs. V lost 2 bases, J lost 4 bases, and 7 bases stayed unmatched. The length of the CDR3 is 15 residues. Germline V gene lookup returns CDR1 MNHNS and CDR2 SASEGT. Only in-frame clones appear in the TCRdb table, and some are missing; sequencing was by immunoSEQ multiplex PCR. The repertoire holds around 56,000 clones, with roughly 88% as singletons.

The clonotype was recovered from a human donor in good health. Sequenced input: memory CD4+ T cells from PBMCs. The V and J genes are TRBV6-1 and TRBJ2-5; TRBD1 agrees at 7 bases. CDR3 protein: CASSEPRTGRETQYF. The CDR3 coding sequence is TGTGCCAGCAGTGAACCCAGGACAGGCCGAGAGACCCAGTACTTC.